This T cell receptor beta chain was captured by sequencing in a study of blood T cell repertoires in COVID-19 (dated by TCRdb to the early 2020s). Concerning the study at large: Samples covering the acute and convalescent phases of COVID-19 were provided by collaborators in the United States, Italy and Spain. The prospective study material was composed of cDNA or gDNA derived from T cells, B-cell-depleted T cells, or PBMCs. The dataset comprised deeply sampled blood TCRbeta repertoires from subjects exposed to, actively infected with, or recovered from COVID-19. A freely available public database, intended as a resource for researchers studying the immune response to SARS-CoV-2, is where the repertoires were released. Samples were obtained from the ongoing ImmuneRACE study (first 160 participants) and from 1,254 subjects provided by 6 global collaborators. The sample metadata nearly always contained a de-identified subject ID, COVID-19 status, age in years and sex. Where available, HLA class I and class II types were obtained from metadata supplied by the sample provider rather than from assay-based typing. Points the paper makes about the study in general: How much clinical and demographic metadata was included differed by source and by participant, and the metadata was provided uncurated.

In regard to this clone: It has no known antigen specificity. No much larger clonotype is one base removed from it; base qualities were not supplied.

Spanning cysteine to phenylalanine, the CDR3 consists of 14 amino acids. The entry retains the CDR3 DNA only, 42 bases that are in frame from base 1. CDR1 and CDR2, per the germline V gene (reference sequence), are LNHDA and SQIVND. The V and J ends are trimmed by 5 bases and 4 bases, leaving 12 bases between them. The immunoSEQ Assay, a bias-controlled multiplex PCR, was used to amplify TCRbeta CDR3 regions from genomic DNA. The original methods were these. The number of nucleated cells in each sample was estimated from the amplification of reference gene primers within the assay. To quantify the absolute abundance of each unique TCRbeta CDR3 rearrangement, sequence reads were collapsed and filtered. For each sample, productive Simpson clonality was calculated by taking the square root of Simpson's diversity index across productive rearrangements. TCRdb took this table from immuneACCESS and kept in-frame rearrangements with V and J called. Such tables lack part of the clones; where checked against another copy, unresolved V genes explain under half of the gap, and the rest is unexplained. For V, J and clone size, that table is used; D and trimming come from the DNA. For this sample the table gives 200,000 to 250,000 clones, of which around 85% were detected only once. 2% to 2.5% of the sample goes to the ten largest clones.

Whole blood was collected in K2EDTA tubes by collaborating institutions according to the institutions' own protocols. For TCRbeta analysis, collaborators shipped samples as frozen whole blood, isolated PBMCs, or DNA extracted from either of those sample types. The chain was built from TRBV19 and TRBJ2-1; TRBD1 is perhaps the D gene, given 5 matching bases. The sequencing sample was made of peripheral blood. The sequence derives from a woman aged 45-59 years with acute or convalescent COVID-19. The CDR3 region reads CASSSWQGYNEQFF. Here is the DNA: TGTGCCAGTAGTTCGTGGCAGGGATACAATGAGCAGTTCTTC.